Listed here are 2 T cell receptor beta chains from one sample, sequenced in a study of CD8 T cells in ankylosing spondylitis. From the 5' RACE reads, TCRdb called clonotypes with MiXCR, one entry per CDR3 protein. Among 100,000 to 150,000 distinct CDR3 sequences listed, approximately 9.7% were seen once. The specimen was blood, either unsorted or a sorted T cell fraction (not recorded which). These receptors all stem from a male donor with ankylosing spondylitis or in good health (not recorded which).

This clonotype showed up many times. The rearrangement joins TRBV3-1 to TRBJ2-1; D uncertain. Germline V CDR1 and CDR2: LGHDT, YNNKEL (reference sequence). The CDR3 has 12 amino acids. V lost 10 bases and J lost 4, with 11 bases in between. CDR3 coding DNA: TGTGCCACCTCCGGATGGTACAATGAGCAGTTCTTC. This encodes CATSGWYNEQFF.

This clonotype appeared many times. V is TRBV27 and J is TRBJ2-1; a weak D match, TRBD2 (5 bases). Germline V gene sequence: CDR1 MNHEY, CDR2 SMNVEV (reference sequence). This CDR3 has 17 residues. The V and J ends lost 5 bases and 8 bases respectively, with 25 bases between them. The CDR3 loop reads CASSLDTSRALVYEQFF. The CDR3, as DNA: TGTGCCAGCAGTCTCGATACGTCGAGGGCCCTTGTTTATGAGCAGTTCTTC.